This T cell receptor (beta chain) came from a study of cytomegalovirus exposure and HLA in healthy donors. The study, taken as a whole, reports: The later analysis indicated that the majority of CMV-associated TCR beta chains appeared HLA-restricted.

13 Jbeta primers and 60 Vbeta primers were used for the PCR. Sequencing used immunoSEQ multiplex PCR; TCRdb keeps in-frame clones, though not all of them. This sample has some 130,000 clones, with around three quarters found just once. V was trimmed by 1 base and J by 3 bases, leaving 14 bases between them. The germline CDR1 and CDR2 sequences are SGHTA and FQGNSA. The CDR3 sequence is 16 residues long. On this clone: Its antigen is not identified.

The source is a woman in her twenties or thirties in good health and CMV-seropositive. The sample was PBMCs. The chain employs TRBV7-2 and TRBJ2-3; D is possibly TRBD2 (7 bases). The DNA for the CDR3 is TGTGCCAGCAGCTTAGGCGTGGGGGGGCGGACAGATACGCAGTATTTT. This encodes CASSLGVGGRTDTQYF.